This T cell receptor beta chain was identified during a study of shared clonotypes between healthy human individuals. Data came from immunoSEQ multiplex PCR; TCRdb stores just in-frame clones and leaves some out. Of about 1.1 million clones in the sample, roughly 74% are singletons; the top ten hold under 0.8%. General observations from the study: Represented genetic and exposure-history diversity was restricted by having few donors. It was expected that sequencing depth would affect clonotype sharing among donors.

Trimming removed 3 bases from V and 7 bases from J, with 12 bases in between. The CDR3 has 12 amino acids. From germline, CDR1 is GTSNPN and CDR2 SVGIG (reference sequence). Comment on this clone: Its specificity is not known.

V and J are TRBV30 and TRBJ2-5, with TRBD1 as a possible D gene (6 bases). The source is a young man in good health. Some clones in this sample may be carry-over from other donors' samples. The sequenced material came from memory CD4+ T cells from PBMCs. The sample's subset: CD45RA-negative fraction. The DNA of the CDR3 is TGTGCCTGGAGGGTCAGGGGCGGGACCCAGTACTTC. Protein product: CAWRVRGGTQYF. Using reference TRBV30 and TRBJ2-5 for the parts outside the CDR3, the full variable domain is SQTIHQWPATLVQPVGSPLSLECTVEGTSNPNLYWYRQAAGRGLQLLFYSVGIGQISSEVPQNLSASRPQDRQFILSSKKLLLSDSGFYLCAWRVRGGTQYFGPGTRLLVL.